The 28 T cell receptor beta chains reported below all come from one sample, sequenced in a study of blood T cell repertoires in COVID-19. Data came from immunoSEQ multiplex PCR; TCRdb stores just in-frame clones and leaves some out. This sample has roughly 260,000 clones, with 90% to 95% found just once. Sequenced input: PBMCs or T cells enriched from blood (not recorded which). These receptors were obtained from a human donor in a cohort exposed to, infected with or recovered from COVID-19 (not recorded which). The donor label of this sample is uncertain.

The chain has TRBV5-4 and TRBJ1-4; 12 bases align to TRBD1. CDR1 and CDR2 from the germline V gene are SGHNT and YYREEE (reference sequence). The V segment lost 3 bases and the J segment 7 bases; nucleotides outside the gene matches: 4. The CDR3 is 15 residues long. In nucleotides, the CDR3 is TGTGCCAGCAGCTCGGGACAGGGGGCCTTTGAAAAACTGTTTTTT. Translation gives CASSSGQGAFEKLFF.

A single count supports this clone. This sequence joins TRBV19 and TRBJ1-3, with 7 nucleotides matching TRBD1. This CDR3 region has 16 residues. The V gene's germline CDR1 is LNHDA and CDR2 SQIVND (reference sequence). V was pared by 7 bases and J by 3 bases, with 12 bases of the junction left unmatched. The CDR3: CASTPNRGGFGNTIYF. The CDR3 nucleotides are TGTGCCAGTACCCCAAACAGGGGCGGGTTTGGAAACACCATATATTTT.

V and J are TRBV11-2 and TRBJ2-3; 8 bases match TRBD2. The CDR3 spans 14 residues. CDR1 and CDR2 (germline): SGHAT, FQNNGV. The junction had 6 bases not matched to a gene; V was cut back by 6 bases and J by 4 bases. The CDR3: CASSSRGGPDTQYF. In DNA form, the CDR3 reads TGTGCCAGCAGTTCCCGGGGGGGCCCAGATACGCAGTATTTT.

The chain uses TRBV2 and TRBJ2-7, with 8 nucleotides matching TRBD2. Trimming took 6 bases from V and 3 from J; bases not matched to a gene: 16. Germline-derived CDR1 and CDR2 are SNHLY and FYNNEI. This CDR3 has 17 residues. The CDR3 sequence is CASRDGRDSFDFYEQYF. CDR3 sequence (DNA): TGTGCCAGCAGGGACGGGAGGGACTCGTTTGACTTCTACGAGCAGTACTTC.

The rearrangement joins TRBV27 to TRBJ2-2; 8 bases agree with TRBD1. The germline V gene has CDR1 MNHEY and CDR2 SMNVEV (reference sequence). The CDR3 runs to 16 residues. Trimming removed 7 bases from V and 2 bases from J; junction bases left unmatched: 9. The CDR3 region is CASTPFDRGNTGELFF. As DNA, the CDR3 is TGTGCCAGCACCCCCTTCGACAGGGGAAACACCGGGGAGCTGTTTTTT.

The chain recombines TRBV20-1 with TRBJ2-7; D is possibly TRBD2 (5 bases). CDR3 length: 13 amino acids. Deletions cut 3 bases from V and 0 bases from J, with 9 bases between. Looked up from germline, CDR1 is DFQATT and CDR2 is SNEGSKA (reference sequence). The CDR3 loop reads CSASEGVSYEQYF. The CDR3 region has the DNA TGCAGTGCTAGTGAGGGAGTCTCCTACGAGCAGTACTTC.

V usage is TRBV5-4 and J usage is TRBJ2-7; TRBD1 matches at 9 bases. The length of the CDR3 is 13 residues. Germline CDR1 SGHNT, CDR2 YYREEE (reference sequence). Trimming cost V 0 bases and J 6 bases; bases outside gene matches: 1. The CDR3 spells CASSLGQGGEQYF. Here the CDR3 DNA reads TGTGCCAGCAGCTTGGGACAGGGGGGCGAGCAGTACTTC.

This chain links TRBV6-4 with TRBJ1-1; D gene unclear. V lost 4 bases, J lost 1 base, and 10 bases lay in between. The CDR3 sequence is 14 residues long. Germline V gene sequence: CDR1 MRHNA, CDR2 SNTAGT. CDR3: CASSATRGNTEAFF. CDR3 in DNA: TGTGCCAGCAGTGCAACACGGGGGAACACTGAAGCTTTCTTT.

The chain has TRBV30 and TRBJ2-1; 7 nucleotides agree with TRBD2. The CDR3 contains 15 residues. Germline CDR1 GTSNPN, CDR2 SVGIG (reference sequence). V lost 4 bases, J lost 1 base, and 7 bases stayed unmatched. The CDR3 loop reads CAWTSGPPSYNEQFF. CDR3 sequence (DNA): TGTGCCTGGACTAGCGGACCCCCTTCCTACAATGAGCAGTTCTTC.

The genes are TRBV27 and TRBJ2-7, with 8 bases lining up with TRBD2. The V and J ends lost 4 bases and 5 bases, in that order; junction bases with no gene match: 7. This CDR3 region has 14 residues. The germline CDR1 and CDR2 sequences are MNHEY and SMNVEV (reference sequence). The CDR3 coding sequence is TGTGCCAGCAGTTATCTAGCGGGTGGTAACGAGCAGTACTTC. Its translation: CASSYLAGGNEQYF.

The rearrangement joins TRBV7-3 to TRBJ2-3; weak D call: TRBD2 (5 bases). The CDR3 sequence is 14 residues long. Between the trimmed V and J ends, which lost 5 bases and 9 bases, there was a span of 18 bases. Germline CDR1 SGHTA, CDR2 FQGTGA. The CDR3 DNA reads as TGTGCCAGCAGCCCCCGAGGCGTAGAGGGCACGCAGTATTTT. Translating gives CASSPRGVEGTQYF.

The V and J genes are TRBV24-1 and TRBJ2-3, with 7 positions matching TRBD2. The CDR3 is made up of 11 amino acids. Trimming removed 9 bases from V and 4 bases from J; junction bases left unmatched: 0. The V gene's germline CDR1 is KGHDR and CDR2 SFDVKD. CDR3 region: CATGLADTQYF. The CDR3 DNA follows: TGTGCCACCGGACTAGCAGATACGCAGTATTTT.

This chain uses TRBV7-8 with TRBJ2-6, with no clear D. The V end lost 4 bases, the J end lost 1 base, and 5 bases lay between the germline ends. The CDR3 consists of 14 residues. In germline, CDR1 is SGHVS, CDR2 FQNEAQ. This CDR3 is CASSSISGANVLTF. CDR3 coding DNA: TGTGCCAGCAGCTCTATATCTGGGGCCAACGTCCTGACTTTC.

This clone appeared a single time. The chain recombines TRBV30 with TRBJ1-2, with D perhaps TRBD1 (6 bases). V shed 4 bases and J shed 7 bases, with 13 bases lying between them. The germline V gene encodes CDR1 GTSNPN and CDR2 SVGIG (reference sequence). This CDR3 is built from 12 residues. The CDR3 nucleotides read TGTGCCTGGAACAGGGATCGGGGTGGCTACACCTTC. It encodes CAWNRDRGGYTF.

This clone has only one observation. This chain joins TRBV2 and TRBJ1-2, with 12 bases that match TRBD1. V lost 3 bases, J lost 3 bases, and 5 bases stayed unmatched. CDR3 length: 16 amino acids. The germline V gene encodes CDR1 SNHLY and CDR2 FYNNEI. CDR3 residues: CASSDSGTGGDYGYTF. For the CDR3, the DNA is TGTGCCAGCAGTGACTCCGGGACAGGGGGCGACTATGGCTACACCTTC. Together with reference TRBV2 and TRBJ1-2, the CDR3 gives the full variable domain: EPEVTQTPSHQVTQMGQEVILRCVPISNHLYFYWYRQILGQKVEFLVSFYNNEISEKSEIFDDQFSVERPDGSNFTLKIRSTKLEDSAMYFCASSDSGTGGDYGYTFGSGTRLTVV.

The V gene is TRBV7-3, the J gene TRBJ2-6; no clear D. Germline CDR1 and CDR2: SGHTA and FQGTGA. The V end was cut by 4 bases, the J end by 0 bases, with 7 bases between. This CDR3 contains 15 residues. CDR3 region: CASSSSGSGANVLTF. CDR3 DNA sequence: TGTGCCAGCAGCTCCTCAGGCTCTGGGGCCAACGTCCTGACTTTC.

This chain uses TRBV18 with TRBJ2-7, with 8 nucleotides matching TRBD1. Germline lookup yields CDR1 KGHSH and CDR2 LQKENI. Trimming at V came to 3 bases and at J to 0 bases, leaving 4 bases not matched to a gene. The CDR3 is 15 residues long. The CDR3 DNA is TGTGCCAGCTCACCTAGACAGGGGAGCTCCTACGAGCAGTACTTC. It specifies CASSPRQGSSYEQYF.

This chain links TRBV29-1 with TRBJ1-1; D is possibly TRBD1 (6 bases). CDR3 size: 14 residues. V lost 8 bases and J 0 bases, leaving 16 bases between the germline ends. Germline values: CDR1 SQVTM, CDR2 ANQGSEA. CDR3 nucleotides: TGCAGCACAAAACAGGGAGGGTTGAACACTGAAGCTTTCTTT. Its protein product is CSTKQGGLNTEAFF. The full variable domain, with the rest looked up from reference TRBV29-1 and TRBJ1-1, is SAVISQKPSRDICQRGTSLTIQCQVDSQVTMMFWYRQQPGQSLTLIATANQGSEATYESGFVIDKFPISRPNLTFSTLTVSNMSPEDSSIYLCSTKQGGLNTEAFFGQGTRLTVV.

V is TRBV30 and J is TRBJ1-1; D unresolved. Trimming took 3 bases from V and 11 from J, leaving 19 bases between them. Germline CDR1 is GTSNPN and CDR2 is SVGIG (reference sequence). The CDR3 is 13 amino acids. This CDR3 is CAWRTTGVKKAFF. CDR3 nucleotides: TGTGCCTGGAGAACTACCGGTGTCAAGAAGGCTTTCTTT.

The chain is built from TRBV15 and TRBJ1-6; no reliable D call. The germline V gene encodes CDR1 LNHNV and CDR2 YYDKDF (reference sequence). The CDR3 runs to 13 residues. V gave up 9 bases and J gave up 7 bases, with 13 bases separating them. The CDR3 spells CATAGGLNSPLHF. The CDR3 bases are TGTGCCACGGCGGGAGGGCTGAATTCACCCCTCCACTTT.

The genes are TRBV7-9 and TRBJ2-7, with D tentatively TRBD1 (6 bases). The CDR3 is made up of 14 amino acids. Trimming removed 1 base from V and 8 bases from J, with 15 bases in between. Germline V CDR1 and CDR2: SEHNR, FQNEAQ (reference sequence). The CDR3 sequence is CASSLVGHPSQQYF. Written as DNA, the CDR3 is TGTGCCAGCAGCTTAGTGGGACATCCCTCTCAGCAGTACTTC.

The genes are TRBV19 and TRBJ1-6; 7 nucleotides match TRBD1. The V segment lost 9 bases and the J segment 7 bases; nucleotides outside the gene matches: 9. Germline assignment: CDR1 LNHDA and CDR2 SQIVND (reference sequence). This CDR3 region has 14 residues. CDR3 DNA: TGTGCCAGCTGCTTAACAGGGGAAAATTCACCCCTCCACTTT. Translation gives CASCLTGENSPLHF.

The genes are TRBV19 and TRBJ1-2; D is possibly TRBD1 (5 bases). The CDR3 runs 12 residues. The V gene lost 9 bases and the J gene lost 3 bases, with 11 bases spanning the gap. The germline gives CDR1 LNHDA, CDR2 SQIVND (reference sequence). The CDR3 bases are TGTGCCAGCCGAGGGGAGGACTATGGCTACACCTTC. Its translation: CASRGEDYGYTF.

The chain uses TRBV6-5 and TRBJ1-6; D gene ambiguous. Trimming took 4 bases from V and 7 from J, leaving 14 bases between them. This CDR3 is 15 amino acids long. The germline V gene encodes CDR1 MNHEY and CDR2 SVGAGI. CDR3 region: CASSLNEVLNSPLHF. The CDR3 DNA reads as TGTGCCAGCAGTTTAAATGAGGTCCTGAATTCACCCCTCCACTTT.

The chain carries TRBV7-9 and TRBJ2-3; 8 bases align to TRBD1. V shed 1 base, J shed 5 bases, and the junction held 8 bases outside the gene matches. This CDR3 has 16 amino acids. Germline-derived CDR1 and CDR2 are SEHNR and FQNEAQ (reference sequence). The chain's CDR3 is CASSLGRQGWGDTQYF. The CDR3 bases are TGTGCCAGCAGCTTAGGGCGACAGGGGTGGGGAGATACGCAGTATTTT.

This clone was seen just once. The chain recombines TRBV19 with TRBJ1-1, with 10 bases lining up with TRBD1. Germline V gene data show CDR1 as LNHDA and CDR2 as SQIVND (reference sequence). V shed 6 bases and J 1 base; nucleotides not matched to a gene: 5. The CDR3 length is 15 residues. The DNA of the CDR3 is TGTGCCAGTAGCAAGACAGGGGGCGGGAACACTGAAGCTTTCTTT. Its protein is CASSKTGGGNTEAFF.

The gene calls are TRBV3-1 (or the pseudogene TRBV3-2) and TRBJ2-5, with TRBD2 as a possible D gene (6 bases). Germline V gene lookup returns CDR1 LGHDT and CDR2 YNNKEL (reference sequence). The CDR3 sequence is 15 residues long. V was trimmed by 4 bases and J by 4 bases, leaving 16 bases between them. CDR3 bases: TGTGCCAGCAGCCCCCGGGGGTCGGGGGTAGAGACCCAGTACTTC. This translates into CASSPRGSGVETQYF.

The V gene is TRBV6-5, the J gene TRBJ2-7; 7 nucleotides align to TRBD2. The trim removed 6 bases at V and 5 bases at J, leaving 7 bases unmatched. This CDR3 contains 13 residues. Germline V gives CDR1 MNHEY, CDR2 SVGAGI. CDR3 protein: CASSWGGVHEQYF. Here the CDR3 DNA reads TGTGCCAGCAGCTGGGGAGGGGTCCACGAGCAGTACTTC.